The 7 T cell receptor beta chains below all came from one sample that was sequenced in a study of regulatory T cells in long-lasting Graves disease. Indicated time point: newly diagnosed GD, antithyroid drugs for less than 3 months. RNA extracted from PBMCs served as the sequencing template. Relying on iRepertoire HTBI primers and Arm-PCR of CDR3 regions, the team built TCR beta libraries. A single record per CDR3 protein comes from TCRdb applying MiXCR to the multiplex PCR reads. In the table there are hundreds of thousands of distinct CDR3 sequences, about 15% of which are singletons. The data were also submitted as part of a second study, on T cells in Graves' hyperthyroidism and ophthalmopathy.

The specimen was peripheral blood mononuclear cells (PBMCs), collected at new diagnosis, from a patient treated with antithyroid drugs. The source of these receptors is a woman aged 40 to 50 with Graves disease.

This clonotype was seen ten or more times. This rearrangement joins TRBV5-1 to TRBJ2-3, with TRBD1 matching over 9 bases. The CDR3 is 15 residues long. Germline CDR1 SGHRS, CDR2 YFSETQ. Unmatched junction bases numbered 3, after V lost 4 bases and J lost 0 bases. CDR3 sequence (DNA): TGCGCCAGCAGCATACAGGGGGCTAGCACAGATACGCAGTATTTT. It specifies CASSIQGASTDTQYF.

As to this clonotype: The CDR3 ends on some other residue instead of the conserved phenylalanine or tryptophan, so this is likely a read error. V gene TRBV28 combines with J gene TRBJ1-2; D gene uncertain. Trimming stripped 10 bases from V and 5 bases from J, with 14 bases between. This CDR3 is 12 amino acids long. Germline CDR1 and CDR2: MDHEN and SYDVKM. The CDR3 spells CATIGEGYGYTL. The CDR3 DNA reads as TGTGCCACCATCGGGGAAGGTTATGGCTACACCCTC.

V and J are TRBV6-1 and TRBJ2-7; 10 bases fit TRBD1. The CDR3 length is 13 residues. The V gene's germline CDR1 is MNHNS and CDR2 SASEGT. Trimming took 10 bases from V and 2 from J; bases not matched to a gene: 5. The CDR3, as DNA: TGTGCCATCGTGGGGACAGGGGCCTACGAGCAGTACTTC. As protein: CAIVGTGAYEQYF.

The rearrangement uses TRBV14 and TRBJ1-1, with 7 bases matching TRBD1. From germline, CDR1 is SGHDN and CDR2 FVKESK. The CDR3 spans 15 residues. V dropped 4 bases and J dropped 5; count of bases not matched to a gene: 10. The DNA for the CDR3 is TGTGCCAGCAGCCTATATGGACAGGCGGTGACTGAAGCTTTCTTT. Protein sequence: CASSLYGQAVTEAFF.

In its sample, this clonotype was seen many times. J is TRBJ1-1 and V is TRBV7-8, with D uncertain. The germline V and J ends were trimmed by 5 bases and 6 bases, with 13 bases remaining between them. CDR1 and CDR2 (germline): SGHVS, FQNEAQ. The CDR3 has 13 residues. The CDR3 loop reads CASSPSTRAEAFF. The CDR3 region has the DNA TGTGCCAGCAGCCCTTCTACGAGGGCTGAAGCTTTCTTT.

This clonotype was detected ten times or more. The CDR3 sequence: CAIGQGEETQYF. CDR3 DNA sequence: TGTGCCATCGGTCAGGGTGAAGAGACCCAGTACTTC. The gene calls are TRBV10-3 and TRBJ2-5, with D possibly TRBD1 on 5 matching bases. The germline V and J ends were trimmed by 8 bases and 3 bases, with 10 bases remaining between them. This CDR3 contains 12 residues. The germline V gene has CDR1 ENHRY and CDR2 SYGVKD.

This clonotype was observed many times. This sequence joins TRBV7-2 and TRBJ1-2; D gene ambiguous. V shed 2 bases and J shed 0 bases, with 10 bases lying between them. Germline values: CDR1 SGHTA, CDR2 FQGNSA. CDR3 length: 15 amino acids. CDR3 residues: CASSLLGAANYGYTF. The CDR3 DNA sequence: TGTGCCAGCAGCTTACTGGGAGCAGCTAACTATGGCTACACCTTC.